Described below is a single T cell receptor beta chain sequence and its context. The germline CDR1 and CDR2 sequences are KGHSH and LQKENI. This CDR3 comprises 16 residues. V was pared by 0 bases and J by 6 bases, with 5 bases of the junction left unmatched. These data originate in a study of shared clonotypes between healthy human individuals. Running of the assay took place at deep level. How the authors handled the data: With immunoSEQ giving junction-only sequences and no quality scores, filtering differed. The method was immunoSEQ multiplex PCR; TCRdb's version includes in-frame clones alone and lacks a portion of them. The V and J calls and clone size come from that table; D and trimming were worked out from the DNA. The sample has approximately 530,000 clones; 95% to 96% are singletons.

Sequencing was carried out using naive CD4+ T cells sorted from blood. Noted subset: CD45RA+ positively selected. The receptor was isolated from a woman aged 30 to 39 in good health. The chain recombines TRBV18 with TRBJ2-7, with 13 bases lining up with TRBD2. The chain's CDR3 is CASSPPGLAGAFEQYF. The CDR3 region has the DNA TGTGCCAGCTCACCACCCGGACTAGCGGGAGCTTTCGAGCAGTACTTC.